This T cell receptor (beta chain) was obtained from a study of blood T cell repertoires in COVID-19. The method was immunoSEQ multiplex PCR; TCRdb's version includes in-frame clones alone and lacks a portion of them. The table has fewer than 250,000 clones, approximately 83% seen once; the top ten hold 3% to 4.5%. J gave up 2 bases and V 3 bases, and 12 bases lay outside the gene matches. Germline assignment: CDR1 DFQATT and CDR2 SNEGSKA (reference sequence). The CDR3 is made up of 17 amino acids. Sequencing was done on a sample of PBMCs or T cells enriched from blood (not recorded which). The chain combines TRBV20-1 with TRBJ2-3; TRBD2 matches at 9 bases. The TCR comes from a middle-aged woman who had been exposed to COVID-19. CDR3 sequence (DNA): TGCAGTGCTAGTCCCTTACGGCTAGCGGGGATCACAGATACGCAGTATTTT. Its translation is CSASPLRLAGITDTQYF.